Here is one T cell receptor beta chain with its context. These data come from a study of blood T cell repertoires in COVID-19. Overall study context: T cells, B-cell-depleted T cells, or PBMCs supplied cDNA or gDNA.

The CDR3 is 12 amino acids. Looked up from germline, CDR1 is MNHEY and CDR2 is SVGAGI. Trimming at V came to 6 bases and at J to 9 bases, leaving 5 bases not matched to a gene. Clones were read by immunoSEQ multiplex PCR, and TCRdb kept only the in-frame ones, dropping some. The data hold under 200,000 clones, with 70% to 90% observed a single time. V usage is TRBV6-5 and J usage is TRBJ1-1; 9 nucleotides line up with TRBD1. Sequenced input: PBMCs or T cells enriched from blood (not recorded which). The sequence derives from a woman aged 50 to 60 who had recovered from COVID-19. CDR3 residues: CASRGTGIKAFF. CDR3 DNA: TGTGCCAGCAGGGGGACAGGGATTAAAGCTTTCTTT.